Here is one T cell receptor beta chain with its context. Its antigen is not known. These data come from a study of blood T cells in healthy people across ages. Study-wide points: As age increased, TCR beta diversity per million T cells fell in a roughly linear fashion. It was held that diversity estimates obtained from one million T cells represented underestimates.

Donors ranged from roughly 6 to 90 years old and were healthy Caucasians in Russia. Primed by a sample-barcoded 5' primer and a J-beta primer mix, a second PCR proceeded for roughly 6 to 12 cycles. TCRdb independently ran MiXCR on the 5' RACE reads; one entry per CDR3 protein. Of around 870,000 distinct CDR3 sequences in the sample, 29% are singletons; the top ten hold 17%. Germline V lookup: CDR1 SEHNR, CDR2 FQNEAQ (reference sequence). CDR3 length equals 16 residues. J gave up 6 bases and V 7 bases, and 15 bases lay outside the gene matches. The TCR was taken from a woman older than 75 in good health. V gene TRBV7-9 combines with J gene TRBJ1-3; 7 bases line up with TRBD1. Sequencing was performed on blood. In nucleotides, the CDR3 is TGTGCCAGCACCCAATCGGGACAGCCAGGAGAAAACACCATATATTTT. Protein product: CASTQSGQPGENTIYF.